One and the same sample provided the 18 T cell receptor beta chains below, sequenced in a study of cytomegalovirus exposure and HLA in healthy donors. This PCR relied on a set of 60 Vbeta primers and 13 Jbeta primers. Profiling relied on immunoSEQ multiplex PCR, and the TCRdb table lists in-frame clones only, not all of them. This table holds 150,000 to 200,000 clones, about four fifths found once. The sequencing input was PBMCs. These TCRs come from a woman aged 25 to 39 in good health and CMV-seronegative.

The genes are TRBV29-1 and TRBJ2-2, with TRBD2 matching over 10 bases. J lost 4 bases, V lost 5 bases, and 7 bases had no gene match. Germline V CDR1 and CDR2: SQVTM, ANQGSEA. The CDR3 runs 15 residues. The CDR3 protein is CSVTPGLARTGELFF. The CDR3 nucleotides are TGCAGCGTTACCCCGGGACTAGCGCGCACCGGGGAGCTGTTTTTT.

The gene calls are TRBV10-2 and TRBJ1-2, with D tentatively TRBD1 (5 bases). Trimming left V 0 bases short and J 2 bases short, with 13 bases between. There are 16 residues in the CDR3. Germline CDR1 is WSHSY and CDR2 is SAAADI. The CDR3 reads CASSESVGARNYGYTF. The CDR3 bases are TGCGCCAGCAGTGAGTCTGTTGGGGCGCGGAACTATGGCTACACCTTC.

The genes are TRBV7-3 and TRBJ2-2; TRBD1 might be the D (6 bases). V was pared by 4 bases and J by 5 bases, with 11 bases between. In germline, CDR1 is SGHTA, CDR2 FQGTGA. The CDR3 spans 14 residues. The CDR3 spells CASSYLQGTGELFF. The CDR3 DNA is TGTGCCAGCAGCTACCTACAGGGAACCGGGGAGCTGTTTTTT.

The rearrangement links TRBV5-1 to TRBJ2-7, with D possibly being TRBD1 (7 bases). Trimming pared 7 bases from V and 0 bases from J, leaving 23 bases between. This CDR3 is built from 17 residues. Germline V gene lookup returns CDR1 SGHRS and CDR2 YFSETQ. CDR3: CASRGPWGDSSSYEQYF. DNA for the CDR3: TGCGCCAGCCGGGGACCATGGGGGGACAGTAGCTCCTACGAGCAGTACTTC.

The V and J genes are TRBV5-4 and TRBJ2-5; 7 bases line up with TRBD2. There are 15 residues in the CDR3. Germline CDR1 and CDR2: SGHNT and YYREEE (reference sequence). V shed 5 bases and J 5 bases; nucleotides not matched to a gene: 12. Here the CDR3 reads CASRSGPGGEETQYF. The CDR3 DNA reads TGTGCCAGCAGGTCTGGACCGGGGGGTGAGGAGACCCAGTACTTC.

This clone was seen a handful of times. V usage is TRBV6-4 and J usage is TRBJ2-1, with 13 positions matching TRBD2. Germline CDR1 is MRHNA and CDR2 is SNTAGT. With 8 bases clipped from V and 6 bases from J, the junction kept 7 bases outside the gene matches. The CDR3 totals 15 residues. The chain's CDR3 is CASGGGLAGPNEQFF. CDR3 in DNA: TGTGCCAGCGGCGGGGGACTAGCGGGGCCCAATGAGCAGTTCTTC.

The V and J genes are TRBV7-8 and TRBJ1-4; 9 positions agree with TRBD1. This CDR3 has 18 residues. Germline CDR1 reads SGHVS; CDR2 reads FQNEAQ. Trimming took 3 bases from V and 0 from J; bases not matched to a gene: 8. DNA of the CDR3: TGTGCCAGCAGCTTCAGACGGTGGGACAGGGCAACTAATGAAAAACTGTTTTTT. Its translation is CASSFRRWDRATNEKLFF.

The chain joins TRBV6-4 to TRBJ1-6; tentatively, D is TRBD1 (5 bases). CDR1 is MRHNA, CDR2 SNTAGT, per germline. The CDR3 has 14 residues. The V and J ends lost 5 bases and 10 bases respectively, with 15 bases between them. The chain's CDR3 is CASSRTPGRSPLHF. The CDR3 DNA reads as TGTGCCAGCAGTAGGACACCCGGGAGATCACCCCTCCACTTT.

The gene calls are TRBV6-1 and TRBJ1-2, with TRBD1 as a possible D gene (5 bases). V lost 7 bases to trimming and J lost 2 bases, with 17 bases between them. Germline CDR1 reads MNHNS; CDR2 reads SASEGT. This CDR3 comprises 15 residues. In DNA, the CDR3 is TGTGCCAGCATTAAAAAGGGGTATGGGAACTATGGCTACACCTTC. Amino acids: CASIKKGYGNYGYTF.

The gene calls are TRBV5-6 and TRBJ1-1, with D possibly matching TRBD1 (6 bases). V was shortened by 0 bases and J by 0 bases, with 9 bases between the two germline ends. CDR3 length: 15 amino acids. In germline, CDR1 is SGHDT, CDR2 YYEEEE. This CDR3 is CASSLDPGVNTEAFF. As DNA, the CDR3 is TGTGCCAGCAGCTTGGATCCAGGGGTGAACACTGAAGCTTTCTTT.

This clone was detected only a few times. The V and J genes are TRBV10-1 and TRBJ1-1, with 8 positions matching TRBD1. The germline V gene has CDR1 WNHNN and CDR2 SYGVQD (reference sequence). There are 16 residues in the CDR3. V trimming: 5 bases; J trimming: 7 bases; junction bases outside the gene matches: 15. CDR3 protein: CASSYGQGSARSEAFF. In DNA, the CDR3 is TGCGCCAGCAGTTACGGACAGGGTTCGGCACGGAGTGAAGCTTTCTTT.

This clone has more than one count but fewer than ten. The chain uses TRBV4-3 and TRBJ1-6, with unresolved D. The germline CDR1 and CDR2 sequences are LGHNA and YSLEER. The CDR3 spans 17 residues. Between the trimmed V and J ends, which lost 1 base and 0 bases, there was a span of 10 bases. In nucleotides, the CDR3 is TGCGCCAGCAGCCAAGTCCAGCGAAGCTCCTATAATTCACCCCTCCACTTT. Translation: CASSQVQRSSYNSPLHF.

The chain employs TRBV7-8 and TRBJ1-2; 7 bases are a match to TRBD1. This CDR3 has 14 amino acids. V dropped 3 bases and J dropped 2; count of bases not matched to a gene: 3. Germline values: CDR1 SGHVS, CDR2 FQNEAQ. The CDR3 DNA reads as TGTGCCAGCAGCTTGACAGGGACGAACTATGGCTACACCTTC. This encodes CASSLTGTNYGYTF.

This chain links TRBV5-1 with TRBJ2-3; D is possibly TRBD2 (7 bases). Trimming took off 4 bases at V and 2 bases at J, with 17 bases between the two ends. Germline V gene data show CDR1 as SGHRS and CDR2 as YFSETQ. The CDR3 is 16 residues long. This chain's CDR3 is CASSRWNAGATDTQYF. CDR3 DNA sequence: TGCGCCAGCAGCCGGTGGAACGCGGGGGCCACAGATACGCAGTATTTT.

This clone was found a few times. The chain has TRBV6-1 and TRBJ2-7; D not resolved. V gave up 4 bases and J gave up 4 bases, with 11 bases separating them. This CDR3 has 13 amino acids. Germline values: CDR1 MNHNS, CDR2 SASEGT. CDR3 in amino acids: CASSVAYYYEQYF. The CDR3 DNA is TGTGCCAGCAGTGTTGCCTACTATTACGAGCAGTACTTC.

The V and J genes are TRBV5-6 and TRBJ2-3, with 8 bases matching TRBD2. Germline V gene sequence: CDR1 SGHDT, CDR2 YYEEEE. The CDR3 runs to 17 residues. After removal of 0 bases from V and 5 bases from J, the junction contained 11 bases not matched to a gene. The CDR3 coding sequence is TGTGCCAGCAGCTTGGGTTCGGGTAGCGGGGTGGGAGATACGCAGTATTTT. Translation gives CASSLGSGSGVGDTQYF.

The chain joins TRBV25-1 to TRBJ2-5; 11 nucleotides line up with TRBD2. This CDR3 has 14 amino acids. The V gene end was trimmed by 6 bases and the J gene end by 5 bases; junction bases not matched to a gene: 5. Germline V gene data show CDR1 as MGHDK and CDR2 as SYGVNS. DNA for the CDR3: TGTGCCAGCAGAAGTAGCGGGGGGGCTGAGACCCAGTACTTC. Amino acids: CASRSSGGAETQYF.

The chain employs TRBV7-9 and TRBJ1-1; perhaps TRBD1 as D (5 bases). The CDR3 has 13 residues. Germline V CDR1 and CDR2: SEHNR, FQNEAQ (reference sequence). The V end was cut by 3 bases, the J end by 0 bases, with 5 bases between. CDR3 DNA sequence: TGTGCCAGCAGCTTGGACATGAACACTGAAGCTTTCTTT. The encoded protein is CASSLDMNTEAFF.